Shown below are 16 T cell receptor beta chains from a single sample sequenced in a study of cytomegalovirus exposure and HLA in healthy donors. Amplification used 60 Vbeta primers and 13 Jbeta primers. Sequenced by immunoSEQ multiplex PCR; TCRdb stores in-frame clones only, minus some. The sample holds over 150,000 clones, approximately 70% seen once. The sequenced material came from PBMCs. The receptors originated from a woman in her 30s in good health and CMV-seropositive.

This clone was recorded at least ten times. This chain uses TRBV6-1 with TRBJ2-3, with 9 nucleotides matching TRBD2. The V gene's germline CDR1 is MNHNS and CDR2 SASEGT. The V segment lost 3 bases and the J segment 7 bases; nucleotides outside the gene matches: 5. This CDR3 is built from 14 residues. CDR3 nucleotides: TGTGCCAGCAGTGATGGTAGCGGGAGTAATACGCAGTATTTT. Amino acids: CASSDGSGSNTQYF.

The chain combines TRBV19 with TRBJ2-1; tentatively, D is TRBD2 (5 bases). Germline CDR1 is LNHDA and CDR2 is SQIVND (reference sequence). Trimming removed 3 bases at V and 3 bases at J, with 6 bases between. This CDR3 comprises 13 residues. The CDR3 DNA is TGTGCCAGTAGTATCGGACTCTACAATGAGCAGTTCTTC. Translation gives CASSIGLYNEQFF.

The gene calls are TRBV27 and TRBJ2-6; possible D gene TRBD2, 6 bases. Germline V CDR1 and CDR2: MNHEY, SMNVEV (reference sequence). The CDR3 has 15 amino acids. The V gene lost 7 bases and the J gene lost 2 bases, with 12 bases spanning the gap. CDR3: CASTLGGPGANVLTF. Written as DNA, the CDR3 is TGTGCCAGCACCCTAGGAGGGCCTGGGGCCAACGTCCTGACTTTC.

The chain is built from TRBV27 and TRBJ2-1, with 10 nucleotides matching TRBD2. The ends lost 5 bases at V and 7 bases at J; junction bases unmatched: 26. The germline CDR1 and CDR2 sequences are MNHEY and SMNVEV (reference sequence). The CDR3 consists of 21 residues. The CDR3 DNA reads as TGTGCCAGCAGTCTCCAAAAATACTACCTAAGCGGGAGGGCCGAGGGGAATGAGCAGTTCTTC. Translating gives CASSLQKYYLSGRAEGNEQFF.

J is TRBJ2-1 and V is TRBV11-3, with D possibly being TRBD2 (6 bases). This CDR3 has 15 residues. Trimming removed 6 bases from V and 6 bases from J, with 18 bases in between. The germline V gene encodes CDR1 SGHNT and CDR2 YENEEA. The DNA of the CDR3 is TGTGCCAGCAGTCGCGGAGGGTCGGCTACCAATGAGCAGTTCTTC. This sequence encodes CASSRGGSATNEQFF.

This chain uses TRBV10-1 with TRBJ2-1, with 8 bases aligning to TRBD2. Germline values: CDR1 WNHNN, CDR2 SYGVQD (reference sequence). The V segment lost 5 bases and the J segment 3 bases; nucleotides outside the gene matches: 3. The CDR3 totals 14 residues. CDR3 amino acids: CASSQREFYNEQFF. The DNA for the CDR3 is TGCGCCAGCAGTCAGCGGGAGTTCTACAATGAGCAGTTCTTC.

The gene calls are TRBV5-1 and TRBJ2-5; 8 nucleotides match TRBD1. This CDR3 is 15 amino acids long. Germline lookup yields CDR1 SGHRS and CDR2 YFSETQ. With V trimmed by 0 bases and J by 5 bases, 6 bases remained unmatched. The CDR3 loop reads CASSLASRGLETQYF. As DNA, the CDR3 is TGCGCCAGCAGCTTGGCCAGCAGGGGGCTGGAGACCCAGTACTTC.

The chain joins TRBV10-2 to TRBJ2-1; 7 nucleotides match TRBD2. V gave up 7 bases and J gave up 4 bases; unmatched junction bases: 4. Germline CDR1 WSHSY, CDR2 SAAADI. CDR3 size: 13 residues. The CDR3 sequence: CASTSGNYNEQFF. In DNA, the CDR3 is TGCGCCAGCACTAGCGGCAATTACAATGAGCAGTTCTTC.

Written as DNA, the CDR3 is TGCAGCGCAACGGGACAGGGTGTCTACGAGCAGTACTTC. Protein: CSATGQGVYEQYF. This sequence joins TRBV29-1 and TRBJ2-7; 9 bases align to TRBD1. The CDR3 has 13 amino acids. J lost 3 bases, V lost 7 bases, and 7 bases had no gene match. The germline V gene has CDR1 SQVTM and CDR2 ANQGSEA.

This clone was found a few times. V is TRBV28 and J is TRBJ1-2; D is ambiguous. Trimming stripped 4 bases from V and 4 bases from J, with 16 bases between. The CDR3 is made up of 15 amino acids. The germline CDR1 and CDR2 sequences are MDHEN and SYDVKM. As DNA, the CDR3 is TGTGCCAGCAGTTCCAGGACCGGGAAGGGCTATGGCTACACCTTC. Translation gives CASSSRTGKGYGYTF.

This clone came up a few times. At one of its ends the junction is not consistent with the germline gene, which may arise from a read error. The V call is TRBV7-9, the J call TRBJ2-5; TRBD2 matches at 13 bases. The V gene's germline CDR1 is SEHNR and CDR2 FQNEAQ (reference sequence). The CDR3 is made up of 17 amino acids. CDR3: CSSSQGTSGTPQETQYF. The CDR3 DNA follows: TGTTCCAGCAGCCAAGGGACTAGCGGGACACCCCAAGAGACCCAGTACTTC.

The chain employs TRBV2 and TRBJ1-2; TRBD1 aligns across 7 bases. This CDR3 region has 13 residues. Germline CDR1 and CDR2: SNHLY and FYNNEI. Trimming at V came to 2 bases and at J to 9 bases, leaving 6 bases not matched to a gene. This CDR3 reads CASSELQGNSYTF. CDR3 coding DNA: TGTGCCAGCAGTGAACTACAGGGGAATAGCTACACCTTC.

This clone was found a few times. The gene calls are TRBV7-9 and TRBJ1-4, with D possibly TRBD1 on 5 matching bases. The CDR3 has 16 residues. Germline-derived CDR1 and CDR2 are SEHNR and FQNEAQ (reference sequence). The V end lost 5 bases, the J end lost 7 bases, and 20 bases lay between the germline ends. In nucleotides, the CDR3 is TGTGCCAGCAGCATTCCGGACCCACTTGACAGTGAAAAACTGTTTTTT. Protein: CASSIPDPLDSEKLFF.

V usage is TRBV7-9 and J usage is TRBJ2-3, with D perhaps TRBD2 (6 bases). This CDR3 has 19 residues. Trimming cost V 5 bases and J 2 bases, with 26 bases left between them. The V gene's germline CDR1 is SEHNR and CDR2 FQNEAQ (reference sequence). CDR3 residues: CASSLDFDGTPGDTDTQYF. The CDR3 coding sequence is TGTGCCAGCAGCCTTGATTTTGACGGGACTCCCGGGGACACAGATACGCAGTATTTT.

The V gene is TRBV5-1, the J gene TRBJ2-1; D may be TRBD1 (6 bases). Germline CDR1 and CDR2: SGHRS and YFSETQ. This CDR3 has 15 amino acids. V dropped 1 base and J dropped 8 bases, with 16 bases sitting between them. The CDR3, as DNA: TGCGCCAGCAGCTTGAGAGGACCCGCAGGGGATGAGCAGTTCTTC. Residues: CASSLRGPAGDEQFF.

J is TRBJ2-7 and V is TRBV21-1; TRBD1 reflects the table's D call only, with no check against the DNA. TRBV21-1 is annotated as a pseudogene. The CDR3 is 15 residues long. CDR3 in DNA: TGTGCCAGCAGGAACCCAACGAAGAAAAGGGGCGAGCAGTACTTC. It encodes CASRNPTKKRGEQYF.